The T cell receptor (beta chain) under discussion was sequenced for a study of blood T cell repertoires in COVID-19. Study at large: From T cells, B-cell-depleted T cells, or PBMCs came the material, which was cDNA or gDNA.

V lost 3 bases, J lost 4 bases, and 3 bases stayed unmatched. CDR1 and CDR2 from the germline V gene are MRHNA and SNTAGT. This CDR3 region has 15 residues. Original processing notes: Nucleated cell counts were estimated from reference gene primer amplification. Method: immunoSEQ multiplex PCR; TCRdb's copy keeps in-frame clones and lacks some. V, J and clone size derive from that table, while D and trimming were established from the DNA sequence. The repertoire includes 150,000 to 190,000 clones, 84% of them detected once, and 9.8% sits in the top ten. The TCR was taken from a woman aged 45-60 years with acute or convalescent COVID-19. The sample was peripheral blood. The rearrangement joins TRBV6-4 to TRBJ1-2; the match to TRBD1 covers 12 bases. The CDR3 here is CASSEGTGGGYGYTF. CDR3 bases: TGTGCCAGCAGTGAGGGGACAGGGGGCGGCTATGGCTACACCTTC.